This T cell receptor beta chain was sequenced in a study of siplizumab effects on memory and regulatory T cells. Study-wide results and caveats: Unstimulated subsets captured only a minor fraction of alloreactive clones. The authors could not assign a naive or memory phenotype to roughly 75-97% of proliferating CD4+ or CD8+ clones. Both greater diversity than memory cells and a major contribution to the alloresponse seemed to characterize naive T cells. Proliferating Tregs from siplizumab cultures lacked functional confirmation of suppression.

This clone has a single count. Its antigen is not identified. The germline gives CDR1 LNHNV, CDR2 YYDKDF (reference sequence). The CDR3 length is 14 residues. Trimming stripped 0 bases from V and 13 bases from J, with 16 bases between. This table comes from immunoSEQ multiplex PCR, and its TCRdb copy is limited to in-frame clones, with some not included. This table holds 70,000 or so clones, roughly nine tenths found once. Sequencing was carried out using CD8+ T cells sorted from blood. This clonotype was sampled from a human donor in good health. This chain links TRBV15 with TRBJ2-1, with D uncertain. CDR3 in DNA: TGTGCCACCAGCAGAGATTTAGGTTTAATCGATCAGTTCTTC. This codes for CATSRDLGLIDQFF.